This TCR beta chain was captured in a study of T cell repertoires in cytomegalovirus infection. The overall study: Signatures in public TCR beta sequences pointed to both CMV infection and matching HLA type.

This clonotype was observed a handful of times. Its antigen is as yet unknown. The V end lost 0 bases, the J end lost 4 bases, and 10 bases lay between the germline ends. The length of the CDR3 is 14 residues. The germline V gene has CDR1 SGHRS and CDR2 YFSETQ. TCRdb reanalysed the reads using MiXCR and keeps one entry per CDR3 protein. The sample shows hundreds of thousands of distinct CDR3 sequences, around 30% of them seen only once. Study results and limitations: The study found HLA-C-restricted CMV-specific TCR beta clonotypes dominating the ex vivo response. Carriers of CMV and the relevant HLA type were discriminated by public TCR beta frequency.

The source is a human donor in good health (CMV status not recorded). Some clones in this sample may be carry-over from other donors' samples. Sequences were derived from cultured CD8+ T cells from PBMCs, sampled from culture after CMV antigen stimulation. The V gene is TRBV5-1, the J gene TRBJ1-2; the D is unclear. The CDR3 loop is CASSLEAPFYGYTF. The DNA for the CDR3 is TGCGCCAGCAGCTTGGAGGCGCCCTTCTATGGCTACACCTTC.